The sequence of this T cell receptor (beta chain) was determined in a study of blood T cells in healthy people across ages. Study-level results: Any conclusive comparison of naive versus antigen-experienced cells was prevented by using unsorted PBMCs.

As concerns this clonotype: Its antigen is currently unknown.

The CDR3 loop spans 12 amino acids. From germline, CDR1 is DFQATT and CDR2 SNEGSKA (reference sequence). V lost 3 bases, J lost 7 bases, and 12 bases lay in between. The second PCR ran about 6 to 12 cycles with a sample-barcoded 5' primer and J-beta primers. TCRdb reanalysed the 5' RACE reads using MiXCR and keeps one entry per CDR3 protein. The data show some 760,000 distinct CDR3 sequences, with around a quarter seen just once and 9.4% held by the top ten. The same sample was also studied in work on T cells of mothers and their children. That source reports: Each donor was one of three healthy Caucasian mothers or one of their six children. Mothers gave over 10 million TCR beta CDR3 reads each, and children around 2.9 million each.

Sequencing was performed on blood. The receptor's source is a boy under 18 in good health. The gene calls are TRBV20-1 and TRBJ2-5; D is unresolved. CDR3 sequence: CSASGVGSTQYF. The CDR3 DNA is TGCAGTGCTAGTGGGGTGGGGTCGACCCAGTACTTC.